This T cell receptor beta chain was sequenced during a study of long-term antiretroviral therapy in people with HIV. Study-wide background: The 2015 immediate-ART recommendation was preceded by the earliest samples by about a decade.

Every donor had one or more pre-ART and two or more post-ART PBMC samples. The United States was where all participants with HIV were treated. Every specimen held between roughly 0.85-11 million cryopreserved PBMC. These were thawed and washed before DNA extraction. This clone was counted once. At survey level, the immunoSEQ assay was run in its v3.0 version. Here immunoSEQ multiplex PCR was the method, and the copy in TCRdb shows in-frame clones only, minus some. Seen here are about 27,000 clones, 80% to 95% observed once, and the top ten hold 9.2%. From germline, CDR1 is SGHTA and CDR2 FQGTGA. This CDR3 spans 15 amino acids. With 5 bases removed from V and 4 bases from J, the gap between germline ends came to 17 bases.

This receptor was taken from a woman in her 40s with HIV. This specimen was unsorted PBMCs, taken 7.6 years after starting antiretroviral therapy. The chain uses TRBV7-3 and TRBJ1-1, with TRBD1 as a possible D gene (6 bases). The CDR3 nucleotides are TGTGCCAGCAGCCTTCTCGGGGGGGCTCGCACTGAAGCTTTCTTT. This codes for CASSLLGGARTEAFF.